The 21 T cell receptor beta chains given below trace back to one sample, sequenced in a study of regulatory T cells in long-lasting Graves disease. Time point described: persistent/refractory GD, antithyroid drugs over 5 years with positive TRAb. TCR sequences were obtained from RNA taken from PBMCs. Investigators prepared the TCR beta libraries by applying iRepertoire HTBI primers and Arm-PCR of CDR3 regions. TCRdb recomputed calls from the multiplex PCR reads with MiXCR, one row per CDR3 protein. Among under 500,000 distinct CDR3 sequences listed, roughly 20% were seen once. The material sequenced was peripheral blood mononuclear cells (PBMCs), taken when the disease was refractory, from a patient treated with antithyroid drugs. Every receptor here comes from a female donor with Graves disease.

This clonotype was seen at least ten times. The gene calls are TRBV6-1 and TRBJ1-1; D is uncertain. Looked up from germline, CDR1 is MNHNS and CDR2 is SASEGT. Trimming stripped 5 bases from V and 1 base from J, with 11 bases between. The CDR3 spans 14 residues. The CDR3 sequence: CASSPTGENTEAFF. The CDR3 nucleotides read TGTGCCAGCAGTCCAACCGGGGAGAACACTGAAGCTTTCTTT.

The V gene is TRBV20-1, the J gene TRBJ2-5; D unclear. V shed 3 bases and J shed 2 bases, with 7 bases lying between them. The CDR3 runs to 12 residues. Germline loops: CDR1 DFQATT, CDR2 SNEGSKA (reference sequence). The CDR3 DNA reads TGCAGTGCTAGTCTGGGGCAAGAGACCCAGTACTTC. Its protein is CSASLGQETQYF.

To note about this clonotype: At one boundary the junction diverges from the germline segment, which might be a read error. This chain connects TRBV7-2 to TRBJ2-6; D uncertain. This CDR3 contains 17 residues. Per germline, CDR1 SGHTA and CDR2 FQGNSA. The CDR3 DNA follows: TGTGCCAACAGCTTACGGTCTAGGGTCTCTGGGGCCAACGTCCTGACTTTC. Translation gives CANSLRSRVSGANVLTF.

CDR3 sequence: CAISDRGTGELFF. The CDR3 bases are TGTGCCATCAGTGATAGGGGCACCGGGGAGCTGTTTTTT. The rearrangement joins TRBV10-3 to TRBJ2-2, with a tentative D call TRBD1 (5 bases). The CDR3 spans 13 residues. Germline V gene sequence: CDR1 ENHRY, CDR2 SYGVKD. The V end was cut by 3 bases, the J end by 4 bases, with 6 bases between.

A note on this clonotype: A far larger clone is a single base away, which makes a read error likely. The CDR3, as DNA: TGTGCCAGCAGTATAAACGAGCAGTACTTC. Its protein product is CASSINEQYF. The chain carries TRBV5-5 and TRBJ2-7; D unclear. Deletions cut 5 bases from V and 5 bases from J, with 5 bases between. CDR3 length equals 10 residues. CDR1 is SGHKS and CDR2 is YYEKEE in the germline V gene (reference sequence).

The CDR3 is CASSQGTYYGYTF. In DNA form, the CDR3 reads TGTGCCAGCAGCCAAGGGACCTACTATGGCTACACCTTC. The chain links TRBV14 to TRBJ1-2; D unclear. The germline V gene encodes CDR1 SGHDN and CDR2 FVKESK. CDR3 length: 13 amino acids. Trimming pared 1 base from V and 3 bases from J, leaving 6 bases between.

This clonotype has at least ten counts. This chain uses TRBV15 with TRBJ1-5; D ambiguous. The V and J ends lost 0 bases and 1 base respectively, with 10 bases between them. Germline CDR1 LNHNV, CDR2 YYDKDF (reference sequence). The CDR3 is 16 amino acids. CDR3 region: CATSRDRASSNQPQHF. The CDR3, as DNA: TGTGCCACCAGCAGAGATCGGGCGTCAAGCAATCAGCCCCAGCATTTT.

V usage is TRBV28 and J usage is TRBJ2-3; 7 nucleotides match TRBD2. The CDR3 loop spans 17 amino acids. With V trimmed by 5 bases and J by 2 bases, 13 bases remained unmatched. CDR1 and CDR2 from the germline V gene are MDHEN and SYDVKM. Here the CDR3 reads CASSPLVASGNTDTQYF. In DNA, the CDR3 is TGTGCCAGCAGTCCCCTCGTTGCCAGCGGGAACACAGATACGCAGTATTTT. Looking up the rest from reference TRBV28 and TRBJ2-3 gives the full variable domain: DVKVTQSSRYLVKRTGEKVFLECVQDMDHENMFWYRQDPGLGLRLIYFSYDVKMKEKGDIPEGYSVSREKKERFSLILESASTNQTSMYLCASSPLVASGNTDTQYFGPGTRLTVL.

The sample holds many counts of this clonotype. The V call is TRBV5-5, the J call TRBJ1-2; the D gene is possibly TRBD1 (5 bases). Germline CDR1 SGHKS, CDR2 YYEKEE (reference sequence). The V end lost 6 bases, the J end lost 2 bases, and 14 bases lay between the germline ends. This CDR3 has 14 amino acids. The CDR3 protein is CASTGTGPNYGYTF. The CDR3 region has the DNA TGTGCCAGCACCGGTACAGGCCCGAACTATGGCTACACCTTC.

CDR3 protein: CASSLSGPTAAQYF. As DNA, the CDR3 is TGCGCCAGCAGCTTGAGCGGCCCTACCGCCGCGCAGTACTTC. The chain joins TRBV5-1 to TRBJ2-7; TRBD2 might be the D (5 bases). Germline CDR1 SGHRS, CDR2 YFSETQ. The CDR3 is 14 residues long. V was cut by 1 base and J by 9 bases, with 17 bases left in between.

This clonotype was seen more than once but under ten times. One junction end disagrees with the germline gene, perhaps due to a read error. CDR3 amino acids: CASSPGLAVSYERYF. DNA for the CDR3: TGTGCCAGCAGCCCAGGACTAGCGGTCTCCTACGAGCGGTACTTC. The J gene is TRBJ2-7, the V gene TRBV7-9; 10 bases map to TRBD2. Germline CDR1 reads SEHNR; CDR2 reads FQNEAQ (reference sequence). The CDR3 is 15 amino acids.

Remarks on this clonotype: This may be a read error: a much more frequent sequence differs by one nucleotide. The chain is built from TRBV9 and TRBJ1-1, with no clear D. Per the germline V gene, CDR1 is SGDLS and CDR2 is YYNGEE. The ends were cut back, 0 bases at V and 3 bases at J, with 6 bases in the middle. The CDR3 covers 13 residues. Here the CDR3 reads CASSVGTDTEAFF. The CDR3 nucleotides read TGTGCCAGCAGCGTAGGCACAGACACTGAAGCTTTCTTT.

The chain uses TRBV7-2 and TRBJ1-1; unclear D gene. This CDR3 is built from 12 residues. Looked up from germline, CDR1 is SGHTA and CDR2 is FQGNSA. The V end lost 1 base, the J end lost 11 bases, and 11 bases lay between the germline ends. The CDR3 protein is CASSLEQQGAFF. CDR3 sequence (DNA): TGTGCCAGCAGCTTAGAACAGCAAGGCGCTTTCTTT.

V gene TRBV7-6 combines with J gene TRBJ1-1; D is unresolved. The germline V gene has CDR1 SGHVS and CDR2 FNYEAQ. CDR3 size: 14 residues. V was shortened by 0 bases and J by 1 base, with 6 bases between the two germline ends. For the CDR3, the DNA is TGTGCCAGCAGCTTAGCGCCAGAGAACACTGAAGCTTTCTTT. Translated, it gives CASSLAPENTEAFF. The complete variable domain, with remaining parts taken from reference TRBV7-6 and TRBJ1-1, reads GAGVSQSPRYKVTKRGQDVALRCDPISGHVSLYWYRQALGQGPEFLTYFNYEAQQDKSGLPNDRFSAERPEGSISTLTIQRTEQRDSAMYRCASSLAPENTEAFFGQGTRLTVV.

V usage is TRBV20-1 and J usage is TRBJ2-5; possible D gene TRBD2, 7 bases. The germline gives CDR1 DFQATT, CDR2 SNEGSKA (reference sequence). The CDR3 spans 16 residues. Trimming stripped 7 bases from V and 7 bases from J, with 28 bases between. This CDR3 reads CSVAAGAGTLSGTQYF. DNA for the CDR3: TGCAGTGTTGCGGCGGGGGCAGGGACCCTTAGTGGGACCCAGTACTTC.

This rearrangement joins TRBV20-1 to TRBJ1-2; no clear D. Germline V CDR1 and CDR2: DFQATT, SNEGSKA (reference sequence). The CDR3 loop spans 14 amino acids. Trimming left V 1 base short and J 2 bases short, with 11 bases between. The CDR3 DNA follows: TGCAGTGCTAGAGGGGGAGTTGAGAACTATGGCTACACCTTC. Amino acid sequence: CSARGGVENYGYTF.

The chain carries TRBV24-1 and TRBJ2-6; D is perhaps TRBD2 (6 bases). V lost 4 bases, J lost 3 bases, and 24 bases lay in between. CDR1 KGHDR and CDR2 SFDVKD come from the germline V gene. This CDR3 contains 20 residues. For the CDR3, the DNA is TGTGCCACCAGTGACCCAACCCCGGTCCGTAGCGGCGGTGGGGCCAACGTCCTGACTTTC. Amino acids: CATSDPTPVRSGGGANVLTF.

This clonotype was observed at least ten times. The chain combines TRBV28 with TRBJ1-5; the match to TRBD1 covers 9 bases. V lost 2 bases and J lost 1; bases outside the gene matches: 9. The CDR3 has 18 residues. Germline V CDR1 and CDR2: MDHEN, SYDVKM. CDR3 nucleotide sequence: TGTGCCAGCAGTTTACCCGGGACAGGGTCGCTGAGCAATCAGCCCCAGCATTTT. It yields the protein CASSLPGTGSLSNQPQHF.

This clonotype has at least ten counts. This sequence joins TRBV15 and TRBJ1-6; D not certain. V dropped 0 bases and J dropped 4 bases, with 7 bases sitting between them. This CDR3 is built from 15 residues. Germline lookup yields CDR1 LNHNV and CDR2 YYDKDF (reference sequence). CDR3 amino acids: CATSRDGEYNSPLHF. CDR3 coding DNA: TGTGCCACCAGCAGAGACGGAGAATATAATTCACCCCTCCACTTT.

A word on this clonotype: A much more abundant neighbour one base away suggests this may be a read error. V gene TRBV13 combines with J gene TRBJ1-2, with D hard to call. The CDR3 contains 13 residues. The germline V gene encodes CDR1 PRHDT and CDR2 FYEKMQ (reference sequence). This CDR3 reads CASGLEGGSGYTF. CDR3 nucleotides: TGTGCCAGCGGCTTAGAAGGCGGGTCTGGCTACACCTTC.

This clonotype was seen many times. The CDR3 spells CASSPGPSYEQYF. CDR3 nucleotides: TGTGCCAGCAGCCCCGGGCCCTCCTACGAGCAGTACTTC. The chain couples TRBV6-1 to TRBJ2-7, with D unresolved. The V end was cut by 6 bases, the J end by 0 bases, with 9 bases between. The CDR3 has 13 residues. Germline CDR1 and CDR2: MNHNS and SASEGT.